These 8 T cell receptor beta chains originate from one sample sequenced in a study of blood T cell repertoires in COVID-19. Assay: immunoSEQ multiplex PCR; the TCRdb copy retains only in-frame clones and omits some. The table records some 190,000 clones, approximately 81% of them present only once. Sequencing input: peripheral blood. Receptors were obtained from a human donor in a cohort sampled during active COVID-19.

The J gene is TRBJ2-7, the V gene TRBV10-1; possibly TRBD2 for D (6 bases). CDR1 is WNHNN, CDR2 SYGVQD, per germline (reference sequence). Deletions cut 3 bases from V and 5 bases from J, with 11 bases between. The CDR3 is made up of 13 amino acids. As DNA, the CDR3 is TGCGCCAGCAGTGAAGGAGGGTTCGACGAGCAGTACGTC. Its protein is CASSEGGFDEQYV.

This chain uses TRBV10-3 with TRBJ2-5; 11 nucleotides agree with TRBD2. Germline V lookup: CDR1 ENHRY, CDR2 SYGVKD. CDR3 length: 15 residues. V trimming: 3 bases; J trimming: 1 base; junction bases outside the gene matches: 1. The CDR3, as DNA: TGTGCCATCAGTGAAACTAGCGGGGGCCAAGAGACCCAGTACTTC. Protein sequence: CAISETSGGQETQYF.

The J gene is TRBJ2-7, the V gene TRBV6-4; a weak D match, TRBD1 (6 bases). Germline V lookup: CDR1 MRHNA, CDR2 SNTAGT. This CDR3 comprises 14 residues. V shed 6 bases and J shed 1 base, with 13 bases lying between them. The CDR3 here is CASSDRTASYEQYF. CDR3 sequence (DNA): TGTGCCAGCAGCGATAGGACAGCTTCCTACGAGCAGTACTTC.

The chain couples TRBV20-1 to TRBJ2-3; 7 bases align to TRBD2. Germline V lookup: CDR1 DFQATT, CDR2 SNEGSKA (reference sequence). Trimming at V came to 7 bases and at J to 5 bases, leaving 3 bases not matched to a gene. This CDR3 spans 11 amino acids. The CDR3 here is CSVASGDTQYF. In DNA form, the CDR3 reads TGCAGTGTTGCTAGCGGAGATACGCAGTATTTT.

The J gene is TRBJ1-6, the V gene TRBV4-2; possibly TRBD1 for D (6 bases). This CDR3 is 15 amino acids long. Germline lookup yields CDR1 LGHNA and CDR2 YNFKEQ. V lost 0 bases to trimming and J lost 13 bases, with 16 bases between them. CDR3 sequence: CASSQEVTQGRPLHF. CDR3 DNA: TGTGCCAGCAGCCAAGAGGTCACCCAGGGGCGGCCCCTCCACTTT.

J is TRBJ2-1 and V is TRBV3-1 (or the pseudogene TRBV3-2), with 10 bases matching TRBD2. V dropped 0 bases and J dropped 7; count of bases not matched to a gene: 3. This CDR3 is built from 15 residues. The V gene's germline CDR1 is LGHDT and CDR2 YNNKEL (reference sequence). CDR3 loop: CASSQEPSGSNEQFF. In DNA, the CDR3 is TGTGCCAGCAGCCAAGAGCCTAGCGGGAGTAATGAGCAGTTCTTC.

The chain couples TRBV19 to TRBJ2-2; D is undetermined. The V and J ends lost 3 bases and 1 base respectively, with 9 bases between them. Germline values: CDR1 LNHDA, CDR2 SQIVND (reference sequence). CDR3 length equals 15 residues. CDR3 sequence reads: CASSILAGNTGELFF. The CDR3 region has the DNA TGTGCCAGTAGTATTTTGGCTGGGAACACCGGGGAGCTGTTTTTT.

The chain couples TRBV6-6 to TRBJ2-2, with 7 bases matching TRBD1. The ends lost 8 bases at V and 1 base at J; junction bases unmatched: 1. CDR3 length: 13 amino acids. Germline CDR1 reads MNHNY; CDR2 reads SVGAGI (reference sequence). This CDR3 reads CASWDRNTGELFF. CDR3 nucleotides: TGTGCCAGCTGGGACAGGAACACCGGGGAGCTGTTTTTT.